These 21 T cell receptor beta chains originate from one sample sequenced in a study of cytomegalovirus exposure and HLA in healthy donors. In the PCR, 60 Vbeta and 13 Jbeta primers were used. Profiling relied on immunoSEQ multiplex PCR, and the TCRdb table lists in-frame clones only, not all of them. Of about 170,000 clones in the sample, approximately 80% were seen once. Source material: PBMCs. All receptors derive from a woman aged 50 to 65 in good health and CMV-seronegative.

The genes are TRBV7-2 and TRBJ2-7; possible D gene TRBD2, 7 bases. The CDR3 totals 15 residues. V lost 5 bases and J 7 bases, leaving 21 bases between the germline ends. Germline values: CDR1 SGHTA, CDR2 FQGNSA. CDR3 protein: CASSPSPAGRGEQYF. The CDR3 coding sequence is TGTGCCAGCAGCCCTTCCCCAGCGGGAAGGGGGGAGCAGTACTTC.

The chain uses TRBV7-7 and TRBJ2-7; 8 nucleotides match TRBD1. There are 13 residues in the CDR3. Germline loops: CDR1 SSHAT, CDR2 FNYEAQ (reference sequence). Germline trimming cut 5 bases from V and 6 bases from J; bases unmatched to any gene: 6. The CDR3 DNA sequence: TGTGCCAGCAGCGCAGGGGGCCAAAGCGAGCAGTACTTC. Protein: CASSAGGQSEQYF.

The chain employs TRBV6-5 and TRBJ1-3; TRBD1 might be the D (5 bases). The length of the CDR3 is 14 residues. The germline V gene has CDR1 MNHEY and CDR2 SVGAGI. V shed 7 bases and J shed 4 bases, with 14 bases lying between them. CDR3 amino acids: CASTTGGLGNTIYF. The CDR3 nucleotides are TGTGCCAGCACGACCGGGGGGTTAGGAAACACCATATATTTT.

V usage is TRBV9 and J usage is TRBJ2-2; 8 nucleotides align to TRBD2. The CDR3 totals 18 residues. J was trimmed by 2 bases and V by 0 bases; bases with no gene match: 9. Germline-derived CDR1 and CDR2 are SGDLS and YYNGEE. Written as DNA, the CDR3 is TGTGCCAGCAGCGTAGAGGTCGGCGGGAGGACCAACACCGGGGAGCTGTTTTTT. The encoded protein is CASSVEVGGRTNTGELFF.

A single count supports this clone. V gene TRBV25-1 combines with J gene TRBJ2-3, with a tentative D call TRBD2 (6 bases). Trimming pared 5 bases from V and 7 bases from J, leaving 22 bases between. Germline V gene sequence: CDR1 MGHDK, CDR2 SYGVNS. The CDR3 sequence is 16 residues long. CDR3 coding DNA: TGTGCCAGCAGTTGGGGGGTCGAACCTGTGAAGAATACGCAGTATTTT. Its translation is CASSWGVEPVKNTQYF.

The rearrangement joins TRBV9 to TRBJ1-3; TRBD1 agrees at 7 bases. The CDR3 length is 16 residues. The germline V gene encodes CDR1 SGDLS and CDR2 YYNGEE. V was pared by 1 base and J by 7 bases, with 11 bases of the junction left unmatched. The CDR3 DNA is TGTGCCAGCAGCGTACAGACAGGGAGTATCGCGAACACCATATATTTT. Translating it yields CASSVQTGSIANTIYF.

V usage is TRBV19 and J usage is TRBJ2-5; D may be TRBD1 (5 bases). This CDR3 has 14 amino acids. The ends were cut back, 4 bases at V and 4 bases at J, with 13 bases in the middle. CDR1 and CDR2 (germline): LNHDA, SQIVND (reference sequence). CDR3 protein: CASSSARASETQYF. The CDR3 DNA reads as TGTGCCAGTAGTAGCGCCAGGGCGTCAGAGACCCAGTACTTC.

This chain uses TRBV5-1 with TRBJ1-6, with D perhaps TRBD1 (5 bases). CDR1 is SGHRS, CDR2 YFSETQ, per germline. Deletions cut 0 bases from V and 5 bases from J, with 9 bases between. The CDR3 consists of 15 residues. CDR3 residues: CASSLDAGNNSPLHF. The CDR3 bases are TGCGCCAGCAGCTTGGACGCAGGGAATAATTCACCCCTCCACTTT.

The chain couples TRBV29-1 to TRBJ2-5; 9 bases fit TRBD1. Judging by the DNA end, TRBJ2-7 fits better; the J call may be wrong. The CDR3 runs to 15 residues. Germline CDR1 is SQVTM and CDR2 is ANQGSEA. Written as DNA, the CDR3 is TGCAGCGTCGTCCCGGGACAGGGAATCTCCTACGAGCAGTACTTC. Protein sequence: CSVVPGQGISYEQYF.

V is TRBV2 and J is TRBJ2-7; D might be TRBD1 (5 bases). CDR3 length: 15 residues. Per the germline V gene, CDR1 is SNHLY and CDR2 is FYNNEI. The ends were cut back, 4 bases at V and 7 bases at J, with 20 bases in the middle. The CDR3 loop reads CASSGGEGERGEQYF. For the CDR3, the DNA is TGTGCCAGCAGTGGGGGCGAAGGGGAAAGAGGTGAGCAGTACTTC.

The chain carries TRBV29-1 and TRBJ2-7; 9 nucleotides align to TRBD2. The CDR3 is 12 residues long. Looked up from germline, CDR1 is SQVTM and CDR2 is ANQGSEA. With 7 bases clipped from V and 4 bases from J, the junction kept 5 bases outside the gene matches. The CDR3 sequence is CSGGTSTYEQYF. For the CDR3, the DNA is TGCAGCGGGGGGACTAGCACTTACGAGCAGTACTTC.

CDR3 DNA: TGTGCCAGTAGTTCCAAGGGACTAGCGGGAGTGAAGTATGATACGCAGTATTTT. Its translation: CASSSKGLAGVKYDTQYF. The J gene is TRBJ2-3, the V gene TRBV19, with 14 nucleotides matching TRBD2. After removal of 5 bases from V and 6 bases from J, the junction contained 13 bases not matched to a gene. This CDR3 region has 18 residues. From germline, CDR1 is LNHDA and CDR2 SQIVND (reference sequence).

The chain uses TRBV30 and TRBJ1-3; no definite D call. The germline V and J ends were trimmed by 0 bases and 0 bases, with 12 bases remaining between them. The CDR3 has 16 amino acids. Looked up from germline, CDR1 is GTSNPN and CDR2 is SVGIG (reference sequence). CDR3 protein: CAWSVAGRSSGNTIYF. In DNA form, the CDR3 reads TGTGCCTGGAGTGTTGCGGGCAGAAGCTCTGGAAACACCATATATTTT.

This CDR3 is CASSRRRFDNSPLHF. The CDR3 coding sequence is TGTGCCAGCTCACGCAGGCGATTCGATAATTCACCCCTCCACTTT. V is TRBV18 and J is TRBJ1-6, with unresolved D. The CDR3 length is 15 residues. Germline V lookup: CDR1 KGHSH, CDR2 LQKENI. The V end lost 4 bases, the J end lost 5 bases, and 12 bases lay between the germline ends.

There are a few counts of this clone. The V and J genes are TRBV14 and TRBJ1-5; D remains ambiguous. Between the trimmed V and J ends, which lost 1 base and 0 bases, there was a span of 7 bases. Germline values: CDR1 SGHDN, CDR2 FVKESK. This CDR3 has 15 residues. The CDR3 sequence is CASSQGQNSNQPQHF. CDR3 sequence (DNA): TGTGCCAGCAGCCAAGGTCAAAATAGCAATCAGCCCCAGCATTTT.

The DNA for the CDR3 is TGCGCCAGCAGCTCGGCGACAGGGGGGTTTTACGAGCAGTACTTC. Its translation: CASSSATGGFYEQYF. The chain employs TRBV5-1 and TRBJ2-7, with 9 bases lining up with TRBD1. The germline V gene encodes CDR1 SGHRS and CDR2 YFSETQ. V gave up 3 bases and J gave up 4 bases; unmatched junction bases: 8. The CDR3 extends over 15 amino acids.

The gene calls are TRBV5-5 and TRBJ2-5; D ambiguous. V was cut by 4 bases and J by 4 bases, with 20 bases left in between. The CDR3 is 16 residues long. Germline CDR1 is SGHKS and CDR2 is YYEKEE (reference sequence). The DNA for the CDR3 is TGTGCCAGCAGCCGTAGCCCCGAAATTAAGAGAGAGACCCAGTACTTC. Amino acids: CASSRSPEIKRETQYF.

The CDR3 spells CAWSTSGGGAYEQYF. The CDR3, as DNA: TGTGCCTGGTCGACTAGCGGGGGGGGAGCCTACGAGCAGTACTTC. The chain employs TRBV30 and TRBJ2-7; 14 nucleotides line up with TRBD2. Germline CDR1 and CDR2: GTSNPN and SVGIG (reference sequence). The junction had 5 bases not matched to a gene; V was cut back by 5 bases and J by 2 bases. The CDR3 spans 15 residues.

The CDR3 is CASSGTYGTGANYGYTF. As DNA, the CDR3 is TGTGCCAGCAGCGGTACTTATGGGACAGGGGCTAACTATGGCTACACCTTC. The gene calls are TRBV28 and TRBJ1-2, with 10 nucleotides matching TRBD1. The junction had 10 bases not matched to a gene; V was cut back by 6 bases and J by 0 bases. Germline V CDR1 and CDR2: MDHEN, SYDVKM. This CDR3 is built from 17 residues.

The chain couples TRBV4-3 to TRBJ2-2; tentatively, D is TRBD2 (6 bases). Germline lookup yields CDR1 LGHNA and CDR2 YSLEER. CDR3 length: 15 amino acids. Trimming removed 0 bases at V and 4 bases at J, with 9 bases between. The CDR3 DNA reads TGCGCCAGCAGCCAAGAGGGGGGTTTCACCGGGGAGCTGTTTTTT. Protein: CASSQEGGFTGELFF.

This clone was counted a single time. As DNA, the CDR3 is TGTGCCAGCAGGCCACCCGGGGGAAATAGTGAAAAACTGTTTTTT. Translating it yields CASRPPGGNSEKLFF. The chain links TRBV6-5 to TRBJ1-4; a possible D gene is TRBD1 (5 bases). V was cut by 6 bases and J by 7 bases, with 18 bases left in between. The germline gives CDR1 MNHEY, CDR2 SVGAGI. The CDR3 is 15 residues long.